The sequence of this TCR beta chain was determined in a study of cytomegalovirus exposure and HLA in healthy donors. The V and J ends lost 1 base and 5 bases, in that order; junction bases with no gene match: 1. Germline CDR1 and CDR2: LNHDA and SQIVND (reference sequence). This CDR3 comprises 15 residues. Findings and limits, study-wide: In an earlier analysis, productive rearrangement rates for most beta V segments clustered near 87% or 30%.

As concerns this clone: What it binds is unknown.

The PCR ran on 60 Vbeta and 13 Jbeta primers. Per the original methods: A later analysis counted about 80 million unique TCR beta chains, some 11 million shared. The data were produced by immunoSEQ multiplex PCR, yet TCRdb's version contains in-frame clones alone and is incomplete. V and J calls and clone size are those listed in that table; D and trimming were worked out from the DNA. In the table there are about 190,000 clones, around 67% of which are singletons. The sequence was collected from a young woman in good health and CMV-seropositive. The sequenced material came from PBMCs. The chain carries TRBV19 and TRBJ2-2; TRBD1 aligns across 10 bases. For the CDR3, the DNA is TGTGCCAGTAGTATAGGGACAGGGGGGACCGGGGAGCTGTTTTTT. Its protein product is CASSIGTGGTGELFF.